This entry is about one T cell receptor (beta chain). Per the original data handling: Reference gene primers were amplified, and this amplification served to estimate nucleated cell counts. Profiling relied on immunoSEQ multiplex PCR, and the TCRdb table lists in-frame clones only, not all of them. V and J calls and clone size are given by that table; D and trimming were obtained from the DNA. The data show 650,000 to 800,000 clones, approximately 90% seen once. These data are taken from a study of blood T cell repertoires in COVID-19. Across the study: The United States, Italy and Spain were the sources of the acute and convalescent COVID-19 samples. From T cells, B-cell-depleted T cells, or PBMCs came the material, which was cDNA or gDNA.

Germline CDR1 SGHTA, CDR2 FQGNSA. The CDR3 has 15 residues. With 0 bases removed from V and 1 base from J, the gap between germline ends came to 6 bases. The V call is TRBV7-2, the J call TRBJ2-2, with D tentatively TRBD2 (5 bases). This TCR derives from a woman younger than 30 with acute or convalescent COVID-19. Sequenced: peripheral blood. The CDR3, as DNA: TGTGCCAGCAGCTTAGCCCGGGGGAACACCGGGGAGCTGTTTTTT. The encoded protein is CASSLARGNTGELFF.